Shown below are 18 T cell receptor beta chains from a single sample sequenced in a study of T-cell memory formation after mild COVID-19. Each CDR3 protein gets one entry after TCRdb re-called the 5' RACE reads with MiXCR. The sample contains approximately 580,000 distinct CDR3 sequences, about 20% of which appear only once. The specimen was PBMCs or a T cell subset sorted from them (not recorded which). The source of these receptors is an adult woman who had mild COVID-19 (a few samples of this study predate the infection). Cell type and time point are not known.

This clonotype was recorded many times. V gene TRBV20-1 combines with J gene TRBJ2-3; 10 bases map to TRBD1. Trimming at V came to 3 bases and at J to 3 bases, leaving 3 bases not matched to a gene. Germline V gene lookup returns CDR1 DFQATT and CDR2 SNEGSKA (reference sequence). The CDR3 is made up of 14 amino acids. The CDR3 nucleotides read TGCAGTGCTAGGGGACAGGGGTTGACAGATACGCAGTATTTT. Protein product: CSARGQGLTDTQYF.

This clonotype occurred many times. The chain uses TRBV6-2 or TRBV6-3 and TRBJ2-1; 7 bases line up with TRBD2. Germline CDR1 is MNHEY and CDR2 is SVGEGT. V dropped 7 bases and J dropped 10; count of bases not matched to a gene: 16. The CDR3 runs to 15 residues. The CDR3 is CASKRFGGLQSEQFF. The CDR3, as DNA: TGTGCCAGCAAGCGGTTCGGGGGGTTACAGTCCGAGCAGTTCTTC.

V and J are TRBV7-9 and TRBJ2-6, with D unresolved. Germline CDR1 and CDR2: SEHNR and FQNEAQ (reference sequence). Trimming took off 7 bases at V and 1 base at J, with 8 bases between the two ends. There are 14 residues in the CDR3. The CDR3 DNA is TGTGCCAGCACTCTTAAATCTGGGGCCAACGTCCTGACTTTC. This translates into CASTLKSGANVLTF.

This clonotype was picked up a small number of times. The chain uses TRBV7-6 and TRBJ2-2, with TRBD2 matching over 9 bases. CDR3 length equals 16 residues. CDR1 is SGHVS and CDR2 is FNYEAQ in the germline V gene. V gave up 4 bases and J gave up 1 base; unmatched junction bases: 4. This chain's CDR3 is CASSSGLALNTGELFF. The CDR3 region has the DNA TGTGCCAGCAGCTCCGGACTAGCGCTGAACACCGGGGAGCTGTTTTTT. Variable domain in full (rest from reference TRBV7-6 and TRBJ2-2): GAGVSQSPRYKVTKRGQDVALRCDPISGHVSLYWYRQALGQGPEFLTYFNYEAQQDKSGLPNDRFSAERPEGSISTLTIQRTEQRDSAMYRCASSSGLALNTGELFFGEGSRLTVL.

The rearrangement uses TRBV7-2 and TRBJ2-6; D possibly matches TRBD1 or TRBD2 (5 bases each). V was shortened by 2 bases and J by 0 bases, with 14 bases between the two germline ends. The germline gives CDR1 SGHTA, CDR2 FQGNSA. The CDR3 has 18 amino acids. The CDR3 nucleotides read TGTGCCAGCAGCTTAATGGGGGACGCCTCCTCTGGGGCCAACGTCCTGACTTTC. Protein sequence: CASSLMGDASSGANVLTF.

V gene TRBV5-1 combines with J gene TRBJ1-4; perhaps TRBD1 as D (6 bases). The CDR3 sequence is 15 residues long. Germline V lookup: CDR1 SGHRS, CDR2 YFSETQ. The V and J ends lost 4 bases and 4 bases respectively, with 14 bases between them. CDR3 protein: CASSPRTAGNEKLFF. The CDR3 nucleotides are TGCGCCAGCAGCCCGAGGACAGCCGGTAATGAAAAACTGTTTTTT.

This chain uses TRBV6-1 with TRBJ2-7; D remains ambiguous. The CDR3 extends over 14 amino acids. The ends were cut back, 6 bases at V and 0 bases at J, with 12 bases in the middle. Germline-derived CDR1 and CDR2 are MNHNS and SASEGT. The DNA of the CDR3 is TGTGCCAGCAGGATAGCCGGATCCTCCTACGAGCAGTACTTC. It codes for CASRIAGSSYEQYF.

This clonotype showed up just a few times. The chain joins TRBV28 to TRBJ2-5; D possibly uses TRBD1 or TRBD2 (5 bases each). The CDR3 runs 15 residues. The V gene's germline CDR1 is MDHEN and CDR2 SYDVKM. V was trimmed by 6 bases and J by 4 bases, leaving 18 bases between them. The DNA of the CDR3 is TGTGCCAGCAGCCTATACGAGGGGCCCCCAGAGACCCAGTACTTC. Its translation is CASSLYEGPPETQYF.

The chain carries TRBV19 and TRBJ1-5; D possibly corresponds to TRBD1 (6 bases). Germline CDR1 is LNHDA and CDR2 is SQIVND (reference sequence). V was clipped by 5 bases and J by 4 bases, with 15 bases between them. The CDR3 is made up of 15 amino acids. The CDR3 bases are TGTGCCAGTAGTCCGGGCGGGGGGCGGAATCAGCCCCAGCATTTT. Translated, it gives CASSPGGGRNQPQHF.

There are a few counts of this clonotype. The J gene is TRBJ2-2, the V gene TRBV7-9; 7 bases are shared with TRBD2. This CDR3 spans 16 amino acids. Germline V lookup: CDR1 SEHNR, CDR2 FQNEAQ (reference sequence). With 4 bases clipped from V and 0 bases from J, the junction kept 5 bases outside the gene matches. The CDR3 here is CASSWSGVANTGELFF. The CDR3 DNA reads TGTGCCAGCAGCTGGAGCGGGGTCGCGAACACCGGGGAGCTGTTTTTT.

The chain combines TRBV20-1 with TRBJ2-1, with D maybe TRBD2 (6 bases). CDR3 size: 10 residues. The V gene lost 5 bases and the J gene lost 13 bases, with 12 bases spanning the gap. The germline CDR1 and CDR2 sequences are DFQATT and SNEGSKA (reference sequence). CDR3 coding DNA: TGCAGTGCTTTGCGGGGTCCCCAGTTCTTC. Translation gives CSALRGPQFF.

This clonotype came up a few times. V usage is TRBV19 and J usage is TRBJ2-7; 8 nucleotides match TRBD1. The CDR3 is 16 amino acids. CDR1 is LNHDA and CDR2 is SQIVND in the germline V gene (reference sequence). V was pared by 5 bases and J by 3 bases, with 12 bases of the junction left unmatched. The CDR3 reads CASSADRVSNHYEQYF. CDR3 nucleotide sequence: TGTGCCAGTAGTGCGGACAGGGTAAGCAACCACTACGAGCAGTACTTC. Full variable domain (outside the CDR3, taken from reference TRBV19 and TRBJ2-7): DGGITQSPKYLFRKEGQNVTLSCEQNLNHDAMYWYRQDPGQGLRLIYYSQIVNDFQKGDIAEGYSVSREKKESFPLTVTSAQKNPTAFYLCASSADRVSNHYEQYFGPGTRLTVT.

A few counts support this clonotype. The chain links TRBV7-9 to TRBJ2-7; 7 bases are a match to TRBD1. Germline values: CDR1 SEHNR, CDR2 FQNEAQ (reference sequence). V shed 6 bases, J shed 3 bases, and the junction held 5 bases outside the gene matches. There are 13 residues in the CDR3. The CDR3 sequence: CASRETGDYEQYF. The CDR3 coding sequence is TGTGCCAGCAGGGAAACAGGGGACTACGAGCAGTACTTC.

Here the CDR3 reads CASSLDRTDSPLHF. Here the CDR3 DNA reads TGCGCCAGCAGCTTGGACAGGACAGACTCACCCCTCCACTTT. The chain recombines TRBV5-1 with TRBJ1-6; D might be TRBD1 (6 bases). Trimming took off 0 bases at V and 10 bases at J, with 11 bases between the two ends. This CDR3 is built from 14 residues. The germline V gene encodes CDR1 SGHRS and CDR2 YFSETQ.

V gene TRBV3-1 combines with J gene TRBJ2-2, with a weak D call TRBD1 (5 bases). There are 14 residues in the CDR3. The germline V and J ends were trimmed by 7 bases and 0 bases, with 9 bases remaining between them. CDR1 and CDR2 (germline): LGHDT, YNNKEL (reference sequence). The CDR3: CASTTGPNTGELFF. The CDR3, as DNA: TGTGCCAGCACAACAGGACCGAACACCGGGGAGCTGTTTTTT.

This clonotype was counted a few times. The chain uses TRBV12-3 or TRBV12-4 and TRBJ2-2; 9 positions match TRBD1. Trimming took 10 bases from V and 6 from J; bases not matched to a gene: 12. The CDR3 is 15 residues long. The CDR3 DNA reads TGTGCCACCTGTATGGGACAGGGAGGGTCCGGGGAGCTGTTTTTT. Translating it yields CATCMGQGGSGELFF.

This clonotype was counted between two and nine times. The J gene is TRBJ2-1, the V gene TRBV5-6, with TRBD1 matching 8 bases. The CDR3 sequence is 11 residues long. The germline CDR1 and CDR2 sequences are SGHDT and YYEEEE. The trim removed 4 bases at V and 11 bases at J, leaving 2 bases unmatched. The CDR3 sequence is CASSRQGQQFF. The CDR3 nucleotides read TGTGCCAGCAGCAGACAGGGGCAGCAGTTCTTC.

In this sample, this clonotype turned up a few times. The chain combines TRBV29-1 with TRBJ2-1; weak D call: TRBD1 (5 bases). V lost 3 bases and J lost 7, with 7 bases in between. CDR1 and CDR2 (germline): SQVTM, ANQGSEA. CDR3 length: 11 amino acids. This CDR3 reads CSVERQNEQFF. CDR3 in DNA: TGCAGCGTTGAGCGACAGAATGAGCAGTTCTTC.